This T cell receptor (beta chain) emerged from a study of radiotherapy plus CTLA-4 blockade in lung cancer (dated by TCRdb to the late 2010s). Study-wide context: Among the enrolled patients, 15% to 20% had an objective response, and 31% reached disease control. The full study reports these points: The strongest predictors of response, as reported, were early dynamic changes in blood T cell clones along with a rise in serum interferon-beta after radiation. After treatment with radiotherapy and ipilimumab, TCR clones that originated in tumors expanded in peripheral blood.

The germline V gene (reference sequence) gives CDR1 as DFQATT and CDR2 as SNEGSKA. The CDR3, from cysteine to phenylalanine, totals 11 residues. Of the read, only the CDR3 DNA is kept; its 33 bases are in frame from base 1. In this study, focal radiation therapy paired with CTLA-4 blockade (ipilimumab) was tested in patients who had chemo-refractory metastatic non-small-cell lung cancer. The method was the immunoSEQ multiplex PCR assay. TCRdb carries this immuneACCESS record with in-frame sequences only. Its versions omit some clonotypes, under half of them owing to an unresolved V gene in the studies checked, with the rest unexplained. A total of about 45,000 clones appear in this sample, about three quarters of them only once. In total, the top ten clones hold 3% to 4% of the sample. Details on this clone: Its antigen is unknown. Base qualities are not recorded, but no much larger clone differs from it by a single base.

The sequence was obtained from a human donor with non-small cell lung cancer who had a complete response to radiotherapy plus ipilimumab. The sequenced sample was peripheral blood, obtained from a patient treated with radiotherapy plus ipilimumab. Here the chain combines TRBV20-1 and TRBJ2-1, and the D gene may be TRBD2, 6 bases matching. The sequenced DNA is TGCATAACTGCGCGGGGTAATGAGCAGTTCTTC. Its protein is CITARGNEQFF.